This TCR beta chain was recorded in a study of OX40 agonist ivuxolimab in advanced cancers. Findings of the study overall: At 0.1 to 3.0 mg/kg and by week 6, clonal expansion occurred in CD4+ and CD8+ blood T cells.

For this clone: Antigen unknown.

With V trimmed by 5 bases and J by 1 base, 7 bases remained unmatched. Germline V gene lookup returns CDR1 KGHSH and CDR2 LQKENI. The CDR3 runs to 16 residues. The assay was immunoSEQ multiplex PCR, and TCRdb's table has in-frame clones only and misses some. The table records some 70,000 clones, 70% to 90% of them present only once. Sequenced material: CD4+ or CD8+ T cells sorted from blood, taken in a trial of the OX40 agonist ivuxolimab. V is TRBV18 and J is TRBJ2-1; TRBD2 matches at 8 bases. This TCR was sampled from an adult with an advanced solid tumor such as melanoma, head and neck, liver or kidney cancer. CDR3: CASSLIAGLSYNEQFF. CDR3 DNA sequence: TGTGCCAGCTCATTAATAGCGGGGCTATCCTACAATGAGCAGTTCTTC.